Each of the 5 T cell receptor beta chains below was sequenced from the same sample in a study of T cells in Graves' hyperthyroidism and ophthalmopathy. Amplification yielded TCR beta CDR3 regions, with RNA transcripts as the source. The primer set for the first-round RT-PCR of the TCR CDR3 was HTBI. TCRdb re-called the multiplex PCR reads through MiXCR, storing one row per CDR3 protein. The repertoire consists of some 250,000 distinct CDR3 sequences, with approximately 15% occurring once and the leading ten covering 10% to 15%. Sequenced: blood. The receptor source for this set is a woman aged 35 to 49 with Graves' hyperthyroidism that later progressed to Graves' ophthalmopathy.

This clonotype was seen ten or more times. CDR3 sequence: CASSSKRTPDHSGNTIYF. The DNA for the CDR3 is TGTGCCAGCAGCTCTAAACGAACCCCCGATCACTCTGGAAACACCATATATTTT. The chain links TRBV11-2 to TRBJ1-3; D call uncertain. Trimming took off 4 bases at V and 0 bases at J, with 19 bases between the two ends. CDR1 is SGHAT and CDR2 is FQNNGV in the germline V gene. The CDR3 runs 18 residues.

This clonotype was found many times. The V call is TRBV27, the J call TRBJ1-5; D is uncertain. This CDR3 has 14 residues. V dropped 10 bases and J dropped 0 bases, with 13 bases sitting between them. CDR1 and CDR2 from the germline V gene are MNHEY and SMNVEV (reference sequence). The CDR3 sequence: CANARVNSNQPQHF. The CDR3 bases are TGTGCCAACGCCCGGGTAAATAGCAATCAGCCCCAGCATTTT.

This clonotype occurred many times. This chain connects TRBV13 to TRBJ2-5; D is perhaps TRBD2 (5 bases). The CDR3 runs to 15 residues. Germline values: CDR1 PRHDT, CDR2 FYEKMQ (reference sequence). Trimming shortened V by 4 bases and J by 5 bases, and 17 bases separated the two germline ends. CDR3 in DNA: TGTGCCAGCAGCTCCGTAGGTTGGAGGAAGGAGACCCAGTACTTC. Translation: CASSSVGWRKETQYF. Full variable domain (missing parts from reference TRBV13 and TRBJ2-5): AAGVIQSPRHLIKEKRETATLKCYPIPRHDTVYWYQQGPGQDPQFLISFYEKMQSDKGSIPDRFSAQQFSDYHSELNMSSLELGDSALYFCASSSVGWRKETQYFGPGTRLLVL.

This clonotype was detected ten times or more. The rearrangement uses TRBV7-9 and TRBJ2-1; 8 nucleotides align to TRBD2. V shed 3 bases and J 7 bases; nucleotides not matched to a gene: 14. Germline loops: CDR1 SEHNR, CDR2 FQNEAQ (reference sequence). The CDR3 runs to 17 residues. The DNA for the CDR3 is TGTGCCAGCAGCTTGGTTGTGACTAGCGTCCCGGGGAATGAGCAGTTCTTC. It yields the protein CASSLVVTSVPGNEQFF.

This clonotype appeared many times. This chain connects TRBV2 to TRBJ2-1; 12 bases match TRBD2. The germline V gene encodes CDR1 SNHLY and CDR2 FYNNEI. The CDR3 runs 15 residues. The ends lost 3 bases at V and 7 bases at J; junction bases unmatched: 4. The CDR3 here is CASSETSGRGNEQFF. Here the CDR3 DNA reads TGTGCCAGCAGTGAGACTAGCGGGAGAGGAAATGAGCAGTTCTTC. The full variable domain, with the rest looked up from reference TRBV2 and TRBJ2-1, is EPEVTQTPSHQVTQMGQEVILRCVPISNHLYFYWYRQILGQKVEFLVSFYNNEISEKSEIFDDQFSVERPDGSNFTLKIRSTKLEDSAMYFCASSETSGRGNEQFFGPGTRLTVL.